The present entry profiles one TCR beta chain with its context. This clone has more than one count but fewer than ten. The antigen it recognizes is unknown. Base qualities were left out, and no much larger clone turns up one base away. For sorting, staining was performed with anti-CD3, anti-CD4, anti-CD8 and a Vbeta20 antibody from the IOTest Beta Mark kit on a FACSAria III, and a purity above 99% was achieved. Peripheral blood was collected in sodium heparin tubes and mononuclear cells were isolated by Ficoll-Paque PLUS density gradient centrifugation. Before TCRbeta deep sequencing, the CD4+ Vbeta20+, CD4+ Vbeta20-, and CD8+ T cell fractions were FACS-sorted. The data derive from a study of somatic mutations in T cells in chronic GVHD (dated by TCRdb to 2018 to 2021). The V and J ends are trimmed by 1 base and 3 bases, leaving 13 bases between them. The CDR3 holds 15 amino acids from the cysteine to the phenylalanine. Only the CDR3 DNA is retained, 45 bases long and in frame from the first base. The germline V gene gives CDR1 as SGHNT and CDR2 as YENEEA.

Isolated genomic DNA was used for TCRbeta deep sequencing. TCRbeta CDR3 sequencing and initial data processing were performed as a commercial service with the immunoSEQ assay. The authors' analysis ran thus. IMGT was used to annotate V, D, J genes, while reads were demultiplexed, adapter and primer sequences were stripped out, and similar clones were merged through frequency-ratio clustering. Imported from immuneACCESS, the table was reduced by TCRdb to in-frame sequences with V and J called. These copies leave out some clones; in studies compared against another copy, an unresolved V gene accounts for under half, and the cause of the remainder is not known. The V and J calls and the clone size are those of that table, but D and trimming were determined from the DNA. Recorded for this sample are 11,000 to 15,000 clones; more than 75% of them occurred a single time. The top ten constitute about 32% of the sample.

This TCR derives from a male patient aged 50 or older with chronic graft-versus-host disease. Following transplantation, T cells from the graft donor may be among those present. Sequenced sample: Vbeta20-negative CD4+ T cells from blood. The sample's cell subset or site label, in plain terms: CD4+ T cells sorted as TCR Vbeta20 negative by flow cytometry. The V and J segments used are TRBV11-3 and TRBJ2-7; 6 matching bases give a weak D call of TRBD1. Read as DNA, the sequence is TGTGCCAGCAGCTTAGGAGGGGGACACCGCTACGAGCAGTACTTC. This is translated as CASSLGGGHRYEQYF.